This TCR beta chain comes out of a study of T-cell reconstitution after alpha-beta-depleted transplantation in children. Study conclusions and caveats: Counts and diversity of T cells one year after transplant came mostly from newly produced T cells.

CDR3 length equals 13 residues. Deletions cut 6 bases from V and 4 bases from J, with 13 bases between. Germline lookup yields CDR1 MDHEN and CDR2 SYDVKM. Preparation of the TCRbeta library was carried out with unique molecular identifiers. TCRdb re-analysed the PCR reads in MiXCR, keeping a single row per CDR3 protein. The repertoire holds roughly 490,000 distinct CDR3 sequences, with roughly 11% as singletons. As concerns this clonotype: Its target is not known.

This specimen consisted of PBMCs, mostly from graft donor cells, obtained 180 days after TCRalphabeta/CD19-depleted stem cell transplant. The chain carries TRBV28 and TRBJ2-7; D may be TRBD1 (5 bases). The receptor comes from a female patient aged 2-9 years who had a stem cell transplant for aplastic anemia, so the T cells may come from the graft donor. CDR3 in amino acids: CASSTGEQYEQYF. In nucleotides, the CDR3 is TGTGCCAGCAGCACAGGTGAACAATACGAGCAGTACTTC.